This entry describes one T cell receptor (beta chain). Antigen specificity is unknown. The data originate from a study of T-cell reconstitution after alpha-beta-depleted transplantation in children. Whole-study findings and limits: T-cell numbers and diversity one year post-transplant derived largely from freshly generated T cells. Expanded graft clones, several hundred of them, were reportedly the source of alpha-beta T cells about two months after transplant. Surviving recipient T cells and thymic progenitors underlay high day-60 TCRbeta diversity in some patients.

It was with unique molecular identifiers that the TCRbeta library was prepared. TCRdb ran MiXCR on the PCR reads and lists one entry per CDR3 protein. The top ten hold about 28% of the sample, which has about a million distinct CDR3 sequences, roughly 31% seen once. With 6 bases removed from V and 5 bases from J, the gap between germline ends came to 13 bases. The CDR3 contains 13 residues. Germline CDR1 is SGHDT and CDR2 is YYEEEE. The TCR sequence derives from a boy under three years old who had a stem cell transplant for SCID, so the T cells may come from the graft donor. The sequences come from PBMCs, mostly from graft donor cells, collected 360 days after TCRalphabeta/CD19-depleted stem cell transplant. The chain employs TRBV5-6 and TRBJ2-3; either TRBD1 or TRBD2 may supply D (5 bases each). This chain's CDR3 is CASNIGTIDTQYF. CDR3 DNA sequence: TGTGCCAGCAATATCGGGACGATAGATACGCAGTATTTT.